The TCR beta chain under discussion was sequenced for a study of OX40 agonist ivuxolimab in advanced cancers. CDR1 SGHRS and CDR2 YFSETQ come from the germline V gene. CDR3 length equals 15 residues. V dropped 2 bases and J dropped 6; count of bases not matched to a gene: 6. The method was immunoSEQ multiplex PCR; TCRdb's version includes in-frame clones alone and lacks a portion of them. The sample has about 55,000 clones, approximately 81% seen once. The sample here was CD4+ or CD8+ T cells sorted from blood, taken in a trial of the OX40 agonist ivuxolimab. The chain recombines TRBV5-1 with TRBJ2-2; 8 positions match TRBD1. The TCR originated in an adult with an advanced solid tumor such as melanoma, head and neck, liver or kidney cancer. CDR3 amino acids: CASSLGTGFSGELFF. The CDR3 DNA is TGCGCCAGCAGCTTAGGGACAGGATTTTCCGGGGAGCTGTTTTTT.